This TCR beta chain was captured by sequencing in a study of blood T cell repertoires in COVID-19. Some clones are missing from TCRdb's copy, which holds only in-frame ones; the method was immunoSEQ multiplex PCR. The sample yields approximately 58,000 clones, approximately 75% seen once. The CDR3 has 15 residues. Germline V CDR1 and CDR2: SGHVS, FNYEAQ. On this clone: Germline and junction disagree at one end, which may indicate a read error.

The sequence was collected from a man in his 60s with COVID-19, enrolled during active disease. V is TRBV7-6 and J is TRBJ1-2; D might be TRBD1 (6 bases). Material for sequencing was peripheral blood. CDR3 sequence reads: CASSPSQGRGYDYTF. The CDR3 region has the DNA TGTGCCAGCAGCCCCAGCCAGGGGCGAGGCTATGACTACACCTTC.